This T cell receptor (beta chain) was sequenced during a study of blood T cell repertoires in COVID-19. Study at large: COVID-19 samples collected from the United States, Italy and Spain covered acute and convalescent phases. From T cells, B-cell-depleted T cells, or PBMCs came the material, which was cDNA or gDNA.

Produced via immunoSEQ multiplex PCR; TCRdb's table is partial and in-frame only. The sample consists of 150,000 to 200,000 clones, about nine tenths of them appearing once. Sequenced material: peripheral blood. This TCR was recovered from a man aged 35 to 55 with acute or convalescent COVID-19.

CDR3 region: CASSYGDSHYF. CDR3 coding DNA: TGTGCCAGCAGTTACGGGGACAGTCACTACTTC. The gene calls are TRBV6-6 and TRBJ2-7, with 7 bases lining up with TRBD1. Germline CDR1 and CDR2: MNHNY and SVGAGI (reference sequence). The V gene end was trimmed by 2 bases and the J gene end by 13 bases; junction bases not matched to a gene: 5. This CDR3 has 11 residues.